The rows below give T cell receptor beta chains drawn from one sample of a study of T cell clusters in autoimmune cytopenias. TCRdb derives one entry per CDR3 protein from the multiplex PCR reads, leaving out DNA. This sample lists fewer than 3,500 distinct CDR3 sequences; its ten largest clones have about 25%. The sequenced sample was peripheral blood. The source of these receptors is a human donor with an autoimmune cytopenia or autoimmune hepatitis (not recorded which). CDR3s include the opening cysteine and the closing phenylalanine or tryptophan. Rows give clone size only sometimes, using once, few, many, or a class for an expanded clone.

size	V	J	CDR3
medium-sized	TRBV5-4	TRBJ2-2	CASSLSVSGTTGELFF
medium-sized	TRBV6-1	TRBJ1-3	CASSDGWGPGNTIYF
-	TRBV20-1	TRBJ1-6	CSARPADWSSYNSPLHF
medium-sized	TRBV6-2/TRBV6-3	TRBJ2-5	CASRHPSGEGQETQYF
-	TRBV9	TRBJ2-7	CASSVGLAGVEYEQYF
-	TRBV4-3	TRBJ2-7	CASSHTGGLAGLSYEQYF
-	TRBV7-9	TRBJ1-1	CASSSPTVNTEAFF
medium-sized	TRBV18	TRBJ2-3	CASSPTGGLTDTQYF
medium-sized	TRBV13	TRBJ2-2	CASSSVVGELFF
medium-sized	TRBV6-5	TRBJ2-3	CASAQPLSLIFTDTQYF
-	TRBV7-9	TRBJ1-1	CASSPQGMGNTEAFF
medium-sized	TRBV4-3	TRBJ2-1	CASSQAGGGRASSSYNEQFF
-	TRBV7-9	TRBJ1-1	CASSLGKTEAFF
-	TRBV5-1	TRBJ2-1	CASSFPRGSYNEQFF
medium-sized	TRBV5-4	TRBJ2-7	CASSAPRGPLREQYF
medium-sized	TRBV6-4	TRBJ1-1	CASSAGGTEAFF
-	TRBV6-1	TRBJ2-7	CAISESWREGSSYEQYF
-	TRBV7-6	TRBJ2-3	CASSSRTDLGTDTQYF
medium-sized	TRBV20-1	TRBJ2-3	CSVSRTDTQYF
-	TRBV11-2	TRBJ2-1	CASSPRPGQGRKQFF
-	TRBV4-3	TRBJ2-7	CASSQGPGQGTYEQYF
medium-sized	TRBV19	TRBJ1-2	CASSIAASGAYGYTF
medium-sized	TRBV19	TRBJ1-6	CASSIFAAGSWNSPLHF
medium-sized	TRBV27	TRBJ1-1	CASLGGYTEAFF
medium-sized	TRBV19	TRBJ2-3	CASSEGGITDTQYF
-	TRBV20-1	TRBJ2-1	CSARDRASGIYNEQFF
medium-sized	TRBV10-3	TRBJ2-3	CAISESFNSGTGRTDTQYF
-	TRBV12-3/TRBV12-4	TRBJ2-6	CASSFMAGANVLTF
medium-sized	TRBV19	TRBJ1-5	CASSRRTGRDSNQPQHF
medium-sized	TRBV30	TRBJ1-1	CAWSETALILNTEAFF
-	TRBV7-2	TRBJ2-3	CASSLGGSGRSDTQYF
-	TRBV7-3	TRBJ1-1	CASSLGQGQAFF
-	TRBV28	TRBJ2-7	CASSLLGTVNEQYF
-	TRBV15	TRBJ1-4	CATSDPTGVRTGTGDEKLFF
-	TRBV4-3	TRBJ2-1	CASSHRGLAESQFF
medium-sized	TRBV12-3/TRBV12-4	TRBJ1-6	CASSLAPGSPLHF
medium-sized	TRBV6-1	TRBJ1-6	CASSDRDTGIPLHF
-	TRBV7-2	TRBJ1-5	CASSLAGRPNQPQHF
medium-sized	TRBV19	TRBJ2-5	CASSILTSGRETQYF
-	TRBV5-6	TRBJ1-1	CASSAPGQGLSYTEAFF
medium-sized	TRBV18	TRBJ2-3	CASSQGSRDTQYF
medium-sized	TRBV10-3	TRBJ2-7	CAIRGGTDYEQYF
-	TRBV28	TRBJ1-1	CASSAWTGNTEAFF
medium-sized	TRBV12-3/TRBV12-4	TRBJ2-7	CASSKGTTYEQYF
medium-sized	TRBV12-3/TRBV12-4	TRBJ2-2	CASSTSIGGELFF
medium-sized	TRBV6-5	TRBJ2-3	CASTEFRGTQYF
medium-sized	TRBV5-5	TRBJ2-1	CASSLWAGDHSEQFF
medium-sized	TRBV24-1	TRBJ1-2	CATSDLSGRGYTF
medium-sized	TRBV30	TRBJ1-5	CAWSVGSGAPHQPQHF
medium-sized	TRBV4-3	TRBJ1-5	CASSQASGGNQPQHF
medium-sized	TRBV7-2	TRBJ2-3	CASSTRLAGLTDTQYF
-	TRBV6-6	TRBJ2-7	CASSYWQGFGYEQYF
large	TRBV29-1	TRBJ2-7	CSVEGRGQGEQYF
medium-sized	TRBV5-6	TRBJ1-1	CASSFPDKITEAFF
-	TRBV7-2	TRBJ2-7	CASRDRAYEQYF
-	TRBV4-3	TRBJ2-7	CASSRSSLGSVEQYF
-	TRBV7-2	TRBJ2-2	CASSKQGVAGELFF
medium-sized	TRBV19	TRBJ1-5	CASSKAAGSNQPQHF
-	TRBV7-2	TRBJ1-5	CASSLGQGPQPQHF
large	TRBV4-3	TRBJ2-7	CASSQARTAAYEQYF